This is a list of T cell receptor beta chains from one sample in a study of blood T cells in healthy people across ages. MiXCR was run by TCRdb on the 5' RACE reads, yielding one entry per CDR3 protein. The repertoire holds more than 450,000 distinct CDR3 sequences, with about 27% as singletons. Another study also made use of these data, one on T cells of mothers and their children.

Sequenced input: blood. The receptors come from a boy younger than 10 in good health. The CDR3 runs from the conserved cysteine through the conserved F or W. D genes are given only for firm matches. Some rows mark clone size as missing; the rest say once, few, many or name a class of expanded clone.

few,TRBV29-1,TRBJ2-1,.,CSLVRILGNEQFF,TGCAGCCTCGTTAGGATCCTAGGCAATGAGCAGTTCTTC
.,TRBV3-1,TRBJ2-7,TRBD2,CASSQGGLAGGSYEQYF,TGTGCCAGCAGCCAAGGAGGACTAGCGGGGGGCTCCTACGAGCAGTACTTC
few,TRBV29-1,TRBJ2-7,.,CSVEKDVDEQYF,TGCAGCGTTGAAAAGGACGTCGACGAGCAGTACTTC
.,TRBV2,TRBJ1-6,.,CASSGGQKDSPLHF,TGTGCCAGCAGTGGGGGACAAAAAGATTCACCCCTCCACTTT
few,TRBV6-5,TRBJ2-5,.,CASSQGWSETQYF,TGTGCCAGCAGTCAGGGGTGGTCTGAGACCCAGTACTTC
.,TRBV6-5,TRBJ2-7,.,CASSYSGVPEQYF,TGTGCCAGCAGTTACTCAGGGGTCCCCGAGCAGTACTTC
.,TRBV6-1,TRBJ2-1,TRBD2,CASSRPAAGGPHNEQFF,TGTGCCAGCAGCCGACCCGCAGCGGGGGGGCCTCACAATGAGCAGTTCTTC
.,TRBV30,TRBJ2-7,.,CAWRVRRIDYEQYF,TGTGCCTGGAGAGTTAGGCGGATTGACTACGAGCAGTACTTC
.,TRBV28,TRBJ2-3,TRBD2,CASTKTVAGGGGTQYF,TGTGCCAGCACCAAAACCGTAGCGGGAGGGGGGGGTACGCAGTATTTT
.,TRBV30,TRBJ1-2,.,CAWSVQGFRDGYTF,TGTGCCTGGAGTGTACAGGGATTCAGGGATGGCTACACCTTC
once,TRBV30,TRBJ2-1,.,CAWSTKTGVVGGEQFF,TGTGCCTGGAGTACCAAAACAGGGGTTGTCGGGGGTGAGCAGTTCTTC
once,TRBV3-1,TRBJ1-1,.,CASSHSREAFF,TGTGCCAGCAGCCATTCAAGAGAAGCTTTCTTT
.,TRBV29-1,TRBJ2-3,.,CSVEGLLDTQYF,TGCAGCGTTGAGGGGTTGTTAGATACGCAGTATTTT
.,TRBV5-5,TRBJ2-1,TRBD2,CASSLGDYRNEQFF,TGTGCCAGCAGCTTGGGGGACTACCGGAATGAGCAGTTCTTC
.,TRBV5-1,TRBJ2-5,.,CASSLSLTGYGIQETRYF,TGCGCCAGCAGCCTCTCGCTAACAGGGTATGGAATACAAGAGACCCGGTACTTC
many,TRBV7-2,TRBJ2-3,TRBD2,CASSLGGLGRSDTQYF,TGTGCCAGCAGCTTAGGGGGACTAGGTAGATCAGATACGCAGTATTTT
few,TRBV18,TRBJ1-4,.,CASSPSTDLLEKLFF,TGTGCCAGCTCACCTTCGACAGACCTCCTTGAAAAACTGTTTTTT
.,TRBV3-1,TRBJ2-1,TRBD2,CASSRLEGLAAYNEQFF,TGTGCCAGCAGCCGGTTGGAAGGACTAGCGGCCTACAATGAGCAGTTCTTC
few,TRBV27,TRBJ2-1,.,CASSFYPHIARQHNEQFF,TGTGCCAGCAGTTTTTACCCTCATATAGCGCGGCAGCACAATGAGCAGTTCTTC
.,TRBV29-1,TRBJ2-1,.,CSVEYTSDNEQFF,TGCAGCGTTGAGTACACATCGGACAATGAGCAGTTCTTC
.,TRBV11-3,TRBJ2-3,TRBD2,CASSPGERERRGDTQYF,TGTGCCAGCAGCCCTGGCGAGCGGGAGCGCCGGGGAGATACGCAGTATTTT
.,TRBV6-5,TRBJ2-7,.,CASRVGWSSYEQYF,TGTGCCAGCAGAGTTGGGTGGAGCTCCTACGAGCAGTACTTC
few,TRBV6-5,TRBJ1-5,TRBD1,CASSWGQGSGTQHF,TGTGCCAGCAGTTGGGGACAGGGCTCAGGGACCCAGCATTTT
few,TRBV12-5,TRBJ2-3,.,CASAPPLDTQYF,TGTGCTAGTGCTCCGCCGTTGGATACGCAGTATTTT
.,TRBV20-1,TRBJ1-1,.,CSAREPQDLTEAFF,TGCAGTGCTAGAGAGCCTCAAGACCTCACTGAAGCTTTCTTT
few,TRBV10-2,TRBJ2-2,.,CASEVGPNTGELFF,TGCGCCAGCGAGGTGGGGCCGAACACCGGGGAGCTGTTTTTT
.,TRBV4-2,TRBJ2-1,TRBD2,CASSPRVSGRARVYNEQFF,TGTGCCAGCAGCCCCCGGGTGAGCGGGAGGGCCCGTGTCTACAATGAGCAGTTCTTC
.,TRBV7-8,TRBJ2-2,.,CASSLGPWPGELFF,TGTGCCAGCAGCTTAGGGCCCTGGCCCGGGGAGCTGTTTTTT
.,TRBV5-1,TRBJ2-5,TRBD2,CASSLMAGGPQETQYF,TGCGCCAGCAGCTTGATGGCGGGGGGGCCTCAAGAGACCCAGTACTTC